This T cell receptor beta chain stems from a study of blood T cell repertoires in COVID-19. Study in general: The samples span acute and convalescent COVID-19 from the United States, Italy and Spain. The cDNA or gDNA used as material had been derived from T cells, B-cell-depleted T cells, or PBMCs.

Trimming pared 7 bases from V and 4 bases from J, leaving 14 bases between. The germline gives CDR1 SQVTM, CDR2 ANQGSEA. This CDR3 is built from 13 residues. This clone was seen once. Authors' processing steps: Reference gene primer amplification in the assay estimated nucleated cell counts. The table came from immunoSEQ multiplex PCR; TCRdb's copy has only in-frame clones and leaves some out. V and J calls plus clone size are reproduced from that table; the DNA served to infer D and trimming. This sample has tens of thousands of clones, with 78% found just once. Patients from Seattle were sampled longitudinally, starting during active infection.

The clonotype comes from a man in his 70s with COVID-19, enrolled during active disease. What was sequenced was peripheral blood. J is TRBJ2-1 and V is TRBV29-1; D is possibly TRBD1 (5 bases). Here the CDR3 DNA reads TGCAGCGGACTCTCTCAGGGATACAATGAGCAGTTCTTC. Amino acids: CSGLSQGYNEQFF.